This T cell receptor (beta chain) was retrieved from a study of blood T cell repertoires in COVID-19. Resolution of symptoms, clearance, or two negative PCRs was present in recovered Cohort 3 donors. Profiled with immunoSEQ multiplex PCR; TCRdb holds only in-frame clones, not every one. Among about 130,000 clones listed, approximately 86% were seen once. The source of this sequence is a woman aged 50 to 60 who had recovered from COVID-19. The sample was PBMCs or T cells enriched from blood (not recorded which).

The CDR3 loop is CAIQGGVTGELFF. CDR3 nucleotides: TGTGCCATCCAGGGGGGAGTCACCGGGGAGCTGTTTTTT. This chain joins TRBV10-3 and TRBJ2-2, with a tentative D call TRBD1 (7 bases). V was clipped by 8 bases and J by 4 bases, with 11 bases between them. This CDR3 is built from 13 residues. Germline loops: CDR1 ENHRY, CDR2 SYGVKD.